Listed here are 8 T cell receptor beta chains from one sample, sequenced in a study of T-cell memory formation after mild COVID-19. TCRdb used MiXCR to reprocess the 5' RACE reads, holding one entry per CDR3 protein. The data contain 250,000 to 300,000 distinct CDR3 sequences, roughly 16% of them seen just once; the ten biggest clones take up 22%. The sample comprised PBMCs or a T cell subset sorted from them (not recorded which). The receptors here all came from a man aged 18 to 29 who had mild COVID-19 (a few samples of this study predate the infection). Cell type and time point are not known.

The V and J genes are TRBV11-2 and TRBJ2-5; the D call may be TRBD1 or TRBD2 (5 bases each). The CDR3 totals 11 residues. The germline V gene encodes CDR1 SGHAT and CDR2 FQNNGV. Trimming pared 8 bases from V and 1 base from J, leaving 5 bases between. The CDR3 reads CASGTQETQYF. The CDR3, as DNA: TGTGCCAGCGGGACCCAAGAGACCCAGTACTTC.

This clonotype was detected many times. V and J are TRBV12-3 or TRBV12-4 and TRBJ2-2; D is tentatively TRBD1 or TRBD2 (5 bases each). V gave up 3 bases and J gave up 4 bases, with 9 bases separating them. The CDR3 loop spans 14 amino acids. The CDR3 DNA reads as TGTGCCAGCAGTTTTCAGGGAGCCACCGGGGAGCTGTTTTTT. This codes for CASSFQGATGELFF.

The chain is built from TRBV7-2 and TRBJ2-7; D not resolved. The CDR3 is 15 amino acids. V lost 5 bases and J 0 bases, leaving 14 bases between the germline ends. Germline V CDR1 and CDR2: SGHTA, FQGNSA. CDR3 amino acids: CASSRWPLSSYEQYV. The CDR3 nucleotides read TGTGCCAGCAGCAGGTGGCCGCTGAGCTCCTACGAGCAGTACGTC.

This clonotype was observed many times. The gene calls are TRBV7-3 and TRBJ2-7; 13 nucleotides agree with TRBD2. This CDR3 is built from 16 residues. The V gene's germline CDR1 is SGHTA and CDR2 FQGTGA. With 1 base clipped from V and 2 bases from J, the junction kept 2 bases outside the gene matches. CDR3 coding DNA: TGTGCCAGCAGCTTAAGGGGACTAGCGGGGCCCTACGAGCAGTACGTC. This gives the protein CASSLRGLAGPYEQYV.

The V gene is TRBV28, the J gene TRBJ1-4, with 10 bases matching TRBD1. The CDR3 extends over 16 amino acids. Germline CDR1 and CDR2: MDHEN and SYDVKM. After removal of 6 bases from V and 5 bases from J, the junction contained 9 bases not matched to a gene. The CDR3 sequence is CASRIGPGQGNEKLFF. The CDR3 region has the DNA TGTGCCAGCAGAATAGGACCGGGACAGGGGAATGAAAAACTGTTTTTT.

This clonotype appeared a few times. The genes are TRBV6-5 and TRBJ2-1; D is undetermined. Trimming removed 9 bases from V and 12 bases from J, with 12 bases in between. The CDR3 is 10 amino acids. Germline V gives CDR1 MNHEY, CDR2 SVGAGI. The CDR3 bases are TGTGCCAGTGGCAGTCGTTGGCAGTTCTTC. It encodes CASGSRWQFF.

This clonotype occurred a few times. The junction and the germline gene differ at one end; a read error may be behind it. J is TRBJ2-5 and V is TRBV4-1; a weak D match, TRBD1 (6 bases). The CDR3 has 15 amino acids. Germline values: CDR1 MGHRA, CDR2 YSYEKL. CDR3 amino acids: CDSSPSTGSAETQYF. CDR3 nucleotides: TGCGACAGCAGCCCTAGTACAGGGTCAGCAGAGACCCAGTACTTC.

This clonotype was found a few times. The chain carries TRBV2 and TRBJ1-3; D call uncertain. The CDR3 covers 14 residues. V lost 6 bases to trimming and J lost 0 bases, with 9 bases between them. Germline CDR1 reads SNHLY; CDR2 reads FYNNEI. For the CDR3, the DNA is TGTGCCAGCAGGTCGGAGAGCTCTGGAAACACCATATATTTT. Its protein is CASRSESSGNTIYF.